This T cell receptor (beta chain) was observed in a study of glioma-infiltrating T cells after dendritic cell vaccination. Some clones are missing from TCRdb's copy, which holds only in-frame ones; the method was immunoSEQ multiplex PCR. This repertoire shows 95,000 or so clones, 70% to 90% found once; its top ten account for over 2.5%. The germline CDR1 and CDR2 sequences are MDHEN and SYDVKM. The junction had 15 bases not matched to a gene; V was cut back by 4 bases and J by 3 bases. This CDR3 spans 17 amino acids. This material consisted of blood, taken before dendritic cell vaccination. The chain recombines TRBV28 with TRBJ2-7, with 7 bases aligning to TRBD2. This receptor was obtained from a human donor with glioblastoma. The DNA for the CDR3 is TGTGCCAGCAGTTATAAGGTGGGGCTAGCGGTGGGCTACGAGCAGTACTTC. It translates to CASSYKVGLAVGYEQYF.